This T cell receptor beta chain originates from a study of post-analysis software for immune sequencing data. On the study more broadly: Disease trajectories encompassed relapsing-remitting, secondary progressive and progressive-relapsing multiple sclerosis.

Findings and caveats of the study: When the samples were clustered directly with F measure, those that had been prepared in the same batch showed strong co-clustering. Multiple sclerosis was associated with a significant reduction in normalized Chao1 diversity relative to controls. Patients had higher frequencies than controls of a few TRBV segments, including TRBV5-6, TRBV5-1 and TRBV20-1.

Germline loops: CDR1 MNHEY, CDR2 SVGAGI. The CDR3 spans 12 residues. The ends were cut back, 6 bases at V and 8 bases at J, with 10 bases in the middle. Remarks on this clonotype: What it binds is not known.

Researchers reported that TCR beta cDNA libraries carried unique molecular identifiers. The T cell input of roughly 0.85 to 11 million gave about 500,000 cDNA molecules. One entry per CDR3 protein, called by TCRdb with MiXCR from the PCR reads. The repertoire holds around 710,000 distinct CDR3 sequences, with about 43% as singletons. The sequence derives from a girl aged 10 to 17 with multiple sclerosis. Sequenced input: blood. V usage is TRBV6-5 and J usage is TRBJ1-4, with D hard to call. The CDR3 sequence: CASSPHGEKLFF. As DNA, the CDR3 is TGTGCCAGCAGCCCTCATGGGGAAAAACTGTTTTTT.